This is a list of T cell receptor beta chains from one sample in a study of cytomegalovirus exposure and HLA in healthy donors. The assay was immunoSEQ multiplex PCR, and TCRdb's table has in-frame clones only and misses some. Of 100,000 to 150,000 clones in the sample, just under 80% were seen once. Sample: PBMCs. The receptors derive from a woman in her late teens or twenties in good health and CMV-seronegative. Both conserved end residues are part of each CDR3. The D gene is left open where the match is weak. Clone size is stated in some rows and not others, as once, few, many or a class when expanded.

J gene | V gene | clone size | D gene | CDR3 protein | CDR3 DNA
TRBJ1-2 | TRBV6-1 | NA | NA | CASSERILSGYTF | TGTGCCAGCAGTGAACGAATCTTGAGCGGCTACACCTTC
TRBJ2-1 | TRBV15 | NA | NA | CATSKGGGGYNEQFF | TGTGCCACCAGCAAGGGGGGAGGGGGCTACAATGAGCAGTTCTTC
TRBJ1-2 | TRBV6-6 | NA | NA | CASRTSVWGYTF | TGTGCCAGCCGAACGAGCGTCTGGGGCTACACCTTC
TRBJ2-7 | TRBV18 | NA | TRBD1 | CASSPGVGQGRNEQYF | TGTGCCAGCTCACCAGGAGTAGGACAGGGCCGCAACGAGCAGTACTTC
TRBJ2-1 | TRBV5-1 | NA | NA | CASSPSTGTENEQFF | TGCGCCAGCAGCCCATCTACCGGGACTGAAAATGAGCAGTTCTTC
TRBJ1-5 | TRBV6-1 | NA | NA | CAGGGNQPQHF | TGTGCCGGTGGGGGGAATCAGCCCCAGCATTTT
TRBJ2-7 | TRBV6-1 | NA | TRBD2 | CASQPMSGRVDEQYF | TGTGCCAGCCAGCCGATGAGCGGGAGGGTTGACGAGCAGTACTTC
TRBJ2-1 | TRBV5-4 | NA | TRBD2 | CASSLDLAGVDEQFF | TGTGCCAGCAGCTTGGATCTAGCGGGAGTAGATGAGCAGTTCTTC
TRBJ2-5 | TRBV5-1 | NA | TRBD2 | CASSYGEGRQETQYF | TGCGCCAGCAGCTATGGGGAGGGCAGACAAGAGACCCAGTACTTC
TRBJ1-1 | TRBV7-9 | NA | TRBD1 | CASIDPGTGLSDTEAFF | TGTGCCAGCATCGATCCCGGGACAGGGTTGAGCGACACTGAAGCTTTCTTT
TRBJ2-7 | TRBV6-5 | NA | TRBD2 | CASSPTRRTSGRDYF | TGTGCCAGCAGTCCCACCCGCCGGACTAGCGGGAGGGATTACTTC
TRBJ1-5 | TRBV6-1 | NA | TRBD1 | CASSQAGGRQPQHF | TGTGCCAGCAGCCAAGCAGGGGGCAGACAGCCCCAGCATTTT
TRBJ2-3 | TRBV7-2 | once | NA | CASSFGITDTQYF | TGTGCCAGCAGCTTCGGGATAACAGATACGCAGTATTTT
TRBJ1-1 | TRBV29-1 | few | NA | CSVERQLVRSF | TGCAGCGTTGAACGACAGCTGGTTCGGTCGTTT
TRBJ2-7 | TRBV5-1 | NA | TRBD1 | CASSGRTGGYYEQYF | TGCGCCAGCAGCGGGAGGACAGGGGGCTACTACGAGCAGTACTTC
TRBJ2-7 | TRBV6-6 | NA | NA | CASSPPGLADYEQYF | TGTGCCAGCAGCCCCCCCGGGCTAGCTGACTACGAGCAGTACTTC
TRBJ2-5 | TRBV11-3 | NA | NA | CASSFRGPETQYF | TGTGCCAGCAGCTTCAGGGGCCCAGAGACCCAGTACTTC
TRBJ2-1 | TRBV14 | NA | NA | CASSRLISNEQFF | TGTGCCAGCAGCAGACTAATTTCAAATGAGCAGTTCTTC
TRBJ1-4 | TRBV5-1 | many | NA | CASSLAPSLNEKLFF | TGCGCCAGCAGCTTGGCCCCATCCCTAAATGAAAAACTGTTTTTT
TRBJ1-1 | TRBV19 | NA | NA | CASSISAGDTEAFF | TGTGCCAGTAGTATCTCGGCAGGGGACACTGAAGCTTTCTTT
TRBJ2-2 | TRBV7-9 | NA | TRBD2 | CASSFRLAGTGELFF | TGTGCCAGCAGCTTTAGACTAGCGGGAACCGGGGAGCTGTTTTTT
TRBJ2-1 | TRBV9 | NA | TRBD2 | CASSVGLAGALDPDNEQFF | TGTGCCAGCAGCGTAGGGCTAGCGGGAGCGTTGGATCCGGACAATGAGCAGTTCTTC
TRBJ1-5 | TRBV19 | NA | TRBD1 | CASTPMTGGNQPQHF | TGTGCCAGTACCCCCATGACAGGGGGCAATCAGCCCCAGCATTTT
TRBJ1-1 | TRBV6-1 | NA | NA | CASSEPDSYYTEAFF | TGTGCCAGCAGTGAGCCTGACAGCTACTACACTGAAGCTTTCTTT
TRBJ2-5 | TRBV6-1 | once | TRBD1 | CASSVTGTGGGETQYF | TGTGCCAGCAGTGTTACCGGGACAGGGGGCGGAGAGACCCAGTACTTC
TRBJ1-4 | TRBV25-1 | few | TRBD1 | CASAWTGMGEKLFF | TGTGCCAGCGCATGGACAGGGATGGGAGAAAAACTGTTTTTT
TRBJ1-1 | TRBV12-5 | NA | TRBD1 | CASGLTGVNTEAFF | TGTGCTAGTGGTTTGACAGGGGTGAACACTGAAGCTTTCTTT
TRBJ2-1 | TRBV4-1 | NA | NA | CASSQEGGADNEQFF | TGCGCCAGCAGCCAAGAAGGGGGAGCGGACAATGAGCAGTTCTTC
TRBJ2-5 | TRBV7-8 | NA | TRBD1 | CASSSLHRGTGQETQYF | TGTGCCAGCAGCTCACTTCATCGAGGGACAGGACAAGAGACCCAGTACTTC
TRBJ2-7 | TRBV5-1 | NA | TRBD1 | CASSTGVNLLYEQYF | TGCGCCAGCAGCACAGGGGTAAACCTCCTCTACGAGCAGTACTTC
TRBJ2-7 | TRBV4-1 | NA | TRBD2 | CASSQGPLAGYYEQYF | TGCGCCAGCAGCCAAGGGCCCCTAGCGGGTTACTACGAGCAGTACTTC
TRBJ1-2 | TRBV5-1 | NA | NA | CASSLQASNYGYTF | TGCGCCAGCAGCTTGCAGGCCTCTAACTATGGCTACACCTTC
TRBJ2-7 | TRBV19 | NA | NA | CASSPRQPGEQYF | TGTGCCAGTAGTCCGAGGCAACCAGGGGAGCAGTACTTC
TRBJ1-2 | TRBV7-9 | NA | TRBD1 | CASSWDRGYGYTF | TGTGCCAGCAGCTGGGACAGGGGATATGGCTACACCTTC
TRBJ2-1 | TRBV15 | NA | NA | CATSRDLSSYNEQFF | TGTGCCACCAGCAGAGACCTGAGCTCCTACAATGAGCAGTTCTTC
TRBJ2-7 | TRBV6-6 | NA | TRBD1 | CASRPRDSSYEQYF | TGTGCCAGCAGACCCCGGGACAGCTCCTACGAGCAGTACTTC
TRBJ1-1 | TRBV5-4 | NA | NA | CASSLDREGFNTEAFF | TGTGCCAGCAGCTTGGACAGGGAGGGGTTCAACACTGAAGCTTTCTTT
TRBJ2-7 | TRBV30 | NA | TRBD1 | CAWSPQGAAYYEQYF | TGTGCCTGGAGCCCACAGGGGGCCGCTTACTACGAGCAGTACTTC
TRBJ1-5 | TRBV6-5 | NA | NA | CASSRRQGRGQPQHF | TGTGCCAGCAGTCGCAGGCAGGGAAGGGGTCAGCCCCAGCATTTT
TRBJ2-7 | TRBV2 | NA | TRBD1 | CASSDDRVNEQYF | TGTGCCAGCAGTGACGACAGGGTGAACGAGCAGTACTTC
TRBJ1-2 | TRBV15 | NA | TRBD1 | CATTGQGDYGYTF | TGTGCCACCACTGGACAGGGAGACTATGGCTACACCTTC
TRBJ2-2 | TRBV5-4 | NA | TRBD2 | CASSSTTSGNTGELFF | TGTGCCAGCAGCTCAACGACTAGCGGAAACACCGGGGAGCTGTTTTTT
TRBJ2-3 | TRBV30 | NA | NA | CAWSRRGTDTQYF | TGTGCCTGGAGTCGGAGAGGGACAGATACGCAGTATTTT
TRBJ2-7 | TRBV4-2 | NA | TRBD2 | CASSQGGSGAPSYEQYF | TGTGCCAGCAGCCAAGGGGGAAGCGGGGCTCCCTCCTACGAGCAGTACTTC
TRBJ2-2 | TRBV2 | NA | NA | CASTKTSNTGELFF | TGTGCCAGCACTAAGACTAGTAACACCGGGGAGCTGTTTTTT
TRBJ1-6 | TRBV4-2 | NA | NA | CASSQEVRQDNSPLHF | TGTGCCAGCAGCCAAGAAGTTCGGCAGGATAATTCACCCCTCCACTTT